The 18 T cell receptor beta chains listed next were all sequenced from one sample in a study of blood T cells in healthy people across ages. Together with a sample-barcoded 5' primer, a J-beta primer mix was included in a second PCR lasting about 7 to 11 cycles. Each CDR3 protein is one row after TCRdb ran MiXCR on the 5' RACE reads. This repertoire shows hundreds of thousands of distinct CDR3 sequences, approximately 50% found once; its top ten account for roughly 34%. Sequencing used blood. The receptors derive from a man between 60 and 75 years old in good health.

This clonotype was seen more than once but under ten times. The chain is built from TRBV6-7 and TRBJ1-1; D is unclear. TRBV6-7 is treated as an ORF (open reading frame) with a function not yet certain. The CDR3 is 15 amino acids. V lost 0 bases and J 1 base, leaving 9 bases between the germline ends. The CDR3 sequence: CASSYSLQPNTEAFF. In DNA, the CDR3 is TGTGCCAGCAGTTACTCGCTACAGCCGAACACTGAAGCTTTCTTT.

The genes are TRBV6-5 and TRBJ2-4; 9 bases fit TRBD1. The J call is doubtful: the DNA matches TRBJ2-7 better. CDR3 size: 15 residues. Per germline, CDR1 MNHEY and CDR2 SVGAGI. DNA of the CDR3: TGTGCCAGCAGTGTTCCGGGACAGGGACACTACGAGCAGTACTTC. This gives the protein CASSVPGQGHYEQYF.

The V call is TRBV15, the J call TRBJ2-5; D is perhaps TRBD1 (5 bases). The V and J ends lost 2 bases and 0 bases respectively, with 13 bases between them. Germline V lookup: CDR1 LNHNV, CDR2 YYDKDF (reference sequence). CDR3 length: 16 amino acids. CDR3 amino acids: CATSRSGAGNQETQYF. CDR3 DNA: TGTGCCACCAGCAGATCTGGGGCAGGGAACCAAGAGACCCAGTACTTC.

The rearrangement joins TRBV27 to TRBJ2-1; D remains unclear. Germline V gives CDR1 MNHEY, CDR2 SMNVEV (reference sequence). Trimming took 0 bases from V and 2 from J, leaving 8 bases between them. The CDR3 extends over 15 amino acids. CDR3 protein: CASSLSLTPYNEQFF. CDR3 bases: TGTGCCAGCAGTTTATCGCTAACCCCCTACAATGAGCAGTTCTTC.

The genes are TRBV29-1 and TRBJ2-7; 8 nucleotides match TRBD1. V gave up 4 bases and J gave up 0 bases; unmatched junction bases: 14. The CDR3 sequence is 17 residues long. CDR1 is SQVTM, CDR2 ANQGSEA, per germline. This CDR3 is CSVGFGDRYSLSYEQYF. The CDR3, as DNA: TGCAGCGTTGGTTTCGGGGACAGGTACTCCCTCTCCTACGAGCAGTACTTC.

This clonotype has just a few counts. V is TRBV9 and J is TRBJ2-1; TRBD2 might be the D (7 bases). Germline V CDR1 and CDR2: SGDLS, YYNGEE. The CDR3 is 13 amino acids. Trimming took 2 bases from V and 5 from J, leaving 8 bases between them. This CDR3 reads CASSVGGHNEQFF. CDR3 nucleotide sequence: TGTGCCAGCAGCGTCGGGGGGCACAATGAGCAGTTCTTC.

This clonotype was counted a few times. The V and J genes are TRBV12-3 or TRBV12-4 and TRBJ1-2, with D uncertain. The CDR3 is 10 amino acids. V was shortened by 1 base and J by 7 bases, with 1 base between the two germline ends. CDR3 in amino acids: CASSLGGYTF. In DNA form, the CDR3 reads TGTGCCAGCAGTTTAGGTGGCTACACCTTC.

The chain joins TRBV4-2 to TRBJ1-1, with D possibly matching TRBD1 (6 bases). V was clipped by 1 base and J by 3 bases, with 12 bases between them. Germline V gene lookup returns CDR1 LGHNA and CDR2 YNFKEQ. The CDR3 spans 15 residues. The CDR3 DNA is TGTGCCAGCAGCCAAGCTCGACAGGCCGACACTGAAGCTTTCTTT. Residues: CASSQARQADTEAFF.

This clonotype has a handful of counts. The chain couples TRBV4-2 to TRBJ1-2; 7 bases map to TRBD1. The CDR3 sequence is 16 residues long. With 4 bases clipped from V and 0 bases from J, the junction kept 8 bases outside the gene matches. CDR1 and CDR2 from the germline V gene are LGHNA and YNFKEQ. CDR3 in DNA: TGTGCCAGCAGCCCAGGGGGACAGCAAGCTAACTATGGCTACACCTTC. Translated: CASSPGGQQANYGYTF.

The V and J genes are TRBV6-1 and TRBJ2-1; 8 bases agree with TRBD1. CDR1 is MNHNS and CDR2 is SASEGT in the germline V gene. After removal of 3 bases from V and 15 bases from J, the junction contained 7 bases not matched to a gene. The CDR3 is made up of 12 amino acids. This CDR3 is CASSDFQGAPFF. In nucleotides, the CDR3 is TGTGCCAGCAGTGACTTCCAGGGGGCCCCGTTCTTC.

The table lists this clonotype with a few counts. V gene TRBV9 combines with J gene TRBJ2-5; 14 bases map to TRBD2. This CDR3 has 15 amino acids. V gave up 2 bases and J gave up 5 bases; unmatched junction bases: 2. Germline V gene data show CDR1 as SGDLS and CDR2 as YYNGEE. This CDR3 is CASSVGLAGVETQYF. The CDR3 DNA reads TGTGCCAGCAGCGTGGGACTAGCGGGGGTGGAGACCCAGTACTTC.

Only a few counts were recorded for this clonotype. The chain uses TRBV12-3 or TRBV12-4 and TRBJ2-5; TRBD1 matches at 9 bases. Trimming took 5 bases from V and 5 from J; bases not matched to a gene: 9. The CDR3 is made up of 15 amino acids. The chain's CDR3 is CASSIRTGDGETQYF. CDR3 DNA sequence: TGTGCCAGCAGTATCCGGACAGGGGACGGGGAGACCCAGTACTTC.

The chain combines TRBV5-1 with TRBJ2-5; 9 nucleotides match TRBD1. The CDR3 consists of 14 residues. V was clipped by 4 bases and J by 11 bases; unmatched bases: 12. Germline CDR1 SGHRS, CDR2 YFSETQ. CDR3 region: CASSQGQGLWEQYF. CDR3 coding DNA: TGCGCCAGCAGCCAGGGACAGGGATTATGGGAGCAGTACTTC.

J is TRBJ1-1 and V is TRBV20-1, with TRBD1 matching over 7 bases. The CDR3 is 14 residues long. V gave up 6 bases and J gave up 6 bases; unmatched junction bases: 13. Germline CDR1 reads DFQATT; CDR2 reads SNEGSKA (reference sequence). This chain's CDR3 is CSALGAGGKSEAFF. The DNA for the CDR3 is TGCAGTGCCCTAGGGGCAGGGGGTAAATCTGAAGCTTTCTTT.

In this sample, this clonotype turned up once. The V and J genes are TRBV10-3 and TRBJ1-4, with 7 nucleotides matching TRBD1. The CDR3 totals 17 residues. The J segment lost 0 bases and the V segment lost 4 bases, leaving 8 bases of the junction unmatched. Germline-derived CDR1 and CDR2 are ENHRY and SYGVKD. The CDR3 coding sequence is TGTGCCATCAGTGGGGGACAGAGTGCTGCAACTAATGAAAAACTGTTTTTT. Amino acid sequence: CAISGGQSAATNEKLFF.

CDR3 bases: TGCAGCGTTGCGGGACACCAGAACACTGAAGCTTTCTTT. It is translated as CSVAGHQNTEAFF. The chain combines TRBV29-1 with TRBJ1-1; D is perhaps TRBD1 (6 bases). The CDR3 is 13 residues long. Germline V gene sequence: CDR1 SQVTM, CDR2 ANQGSEA. V gave up 4 bases and J gave up 1 base, with 10 bases separating them. Drawing the rest from reference TRBV29-1 and TRBJ1-1, the complete variable domain is SAVISQKPSRDICQRGTSLTIQCQVDSQVTMMFWYRQQPGQSLTLIATANQGSEATYESGFVIDKFPISRPNLTFSTLTVSNMSPEDSSIYLCSVAGHQNTEAFFGQGTRLTVV.

This clonotype was seen a few times. The V gene is TRBV20-1, the J gene TRBJ2-7, with no clear D. Germline CDR1 reads DFQATT; CDR2 reads SNEGSKA (reference sequence). The CDR3 spans 12 residues. The germline V and J ends were trimmed by 4 bases and 2 bases, with 9 bases remaining between them. CDR3: CSAIYKAYEQYF. The CDR3 DNA sequence: TGCAGTGCTATATACAAAGCCTACGAGCAGTACTTC.

This clonotype was found a few times. The chain joins TRBV11-2 to TRBJ2-3, with TRBD2 matching over 11 bases. In germline, CDR1 is SGHAT, CDR2 FQNNGV. The CDR3 consists of 21 residues. With V trimmed by 3 bases and J by 0 bases, 17 bases remained unmatched. DNA for the CDR3: TGTGCCAGCAGCTTTCCTTTACCGGGACTAGCGGCTACTCCTAGCACAGATACGCAGTATTTT. Its translation: CASSFPLPGLAATPSTDTQYF.